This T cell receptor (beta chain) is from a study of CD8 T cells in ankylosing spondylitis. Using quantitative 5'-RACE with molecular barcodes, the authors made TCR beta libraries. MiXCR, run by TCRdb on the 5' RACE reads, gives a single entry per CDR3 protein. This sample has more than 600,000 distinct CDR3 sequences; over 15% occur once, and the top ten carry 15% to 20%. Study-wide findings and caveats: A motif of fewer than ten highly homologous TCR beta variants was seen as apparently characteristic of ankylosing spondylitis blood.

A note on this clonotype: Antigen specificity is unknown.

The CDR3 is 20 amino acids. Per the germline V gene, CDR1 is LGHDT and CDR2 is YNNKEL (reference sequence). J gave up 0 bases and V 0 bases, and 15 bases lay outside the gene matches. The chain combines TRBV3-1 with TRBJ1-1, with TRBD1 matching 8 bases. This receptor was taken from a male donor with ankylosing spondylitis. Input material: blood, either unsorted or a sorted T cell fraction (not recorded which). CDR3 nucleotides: TGTGCCAGCAGCCAAGATCGAGGACAGGGAACGATCGGGATGAACACTGAAGCTTTCTTT. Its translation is CASSQDRGQGTIGMNTEAFF.